The TCR beta chain under discussion was sequenced for a study of cytomegalovirus exposure and HLA in healthy donors. The CDR3 runs 16 residues. In germline, CDR1 is MNHNY, CDR2 SVGAGI (reference sequence). V gave up 6 bases and J gave up 5 bases; unmatched junction bases: 10. The PCR employed 60 Vbeta primers together with 13 Jbeta primers. The repertoire was sequenced with immunoSEQ multiplex PCR; TCRdb's copy has only in-frame clones and lacks some. The table includes 200,000 to 250,000 clones, roughly three quarters detected once. Sequencing was performed on PBMCs. The origin of this receptor is a man aged 45-65 years in good health and CMV-seronegative. The V and J genes are TRBV6-6 and TRBJ2-5; 12 bases line up with TRBD2. CDR3 coding DNA: TGTGCCAGCAGCCTCCCTAGCGGGAGGGCGGGGGAGACCCAGTACTTC. It yields the protein CASSLPSGRAGETQYF.